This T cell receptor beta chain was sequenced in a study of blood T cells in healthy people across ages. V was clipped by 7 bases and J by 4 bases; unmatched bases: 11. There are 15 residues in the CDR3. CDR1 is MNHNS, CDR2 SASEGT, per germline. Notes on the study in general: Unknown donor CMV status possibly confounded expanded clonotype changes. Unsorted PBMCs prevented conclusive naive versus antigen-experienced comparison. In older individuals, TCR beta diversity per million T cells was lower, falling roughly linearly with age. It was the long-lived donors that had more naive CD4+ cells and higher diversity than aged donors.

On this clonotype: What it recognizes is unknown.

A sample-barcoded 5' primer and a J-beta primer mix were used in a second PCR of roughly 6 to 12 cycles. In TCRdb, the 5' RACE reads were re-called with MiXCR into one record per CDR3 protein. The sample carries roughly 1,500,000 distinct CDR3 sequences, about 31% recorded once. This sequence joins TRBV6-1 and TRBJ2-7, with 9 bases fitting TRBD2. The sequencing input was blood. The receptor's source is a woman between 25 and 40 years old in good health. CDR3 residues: CASNPAGGRGYEQYF. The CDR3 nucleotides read TGTGCCAGCAACCCAGCGGGGGGCAGGGGTTACGAGCAGTACTTC.